This T cell receptor (beta chain) was captured in a study of cytomegalovirus exposure and HLA in healthy donors. Background on the study: A data release that came early held tens of millions of unique TCRs from HLA-typed donors. Study observations and caveats: V- and J-gene trimming in TCR beta was tied to a missense DCLRE1C variant by an analysis performed later. Specificity of a few CMV-associated chains for CMV antigens was verified in vitro.

60 Vbeta and 13 Jbeta primers were used in PCR. TCRdb's copy holds only in-frame clones and misses some; the assay was immunoSEQ multiplex PCR. This table has 150,000 to 200,000 clones, under 90% appearing once. Germline V gene sequence: CDR1 SGHDT, CDR2 YYEEEE. The CDR3 spans 16 residues. In the case of this clone: The antigen is undetermined.

The clonotype originates from a man aged 25-45 years in good health and CMV-seropositive. V usage is TRBV5-6 and J usage is TRBJ2-5; 11 bases agree with TRBD2. The J call may be wrong; the DNA end is better matched by TRBJ2-7. Sequencing was done on a sample of PBMCs. CDR3 in DNA: TGTGCCAGCAGCTTTGAAGGGACTAGCGGCTCCTACGAGCAGTACTTC. Encoded protein: CASSFEGTSGSYEQYF.